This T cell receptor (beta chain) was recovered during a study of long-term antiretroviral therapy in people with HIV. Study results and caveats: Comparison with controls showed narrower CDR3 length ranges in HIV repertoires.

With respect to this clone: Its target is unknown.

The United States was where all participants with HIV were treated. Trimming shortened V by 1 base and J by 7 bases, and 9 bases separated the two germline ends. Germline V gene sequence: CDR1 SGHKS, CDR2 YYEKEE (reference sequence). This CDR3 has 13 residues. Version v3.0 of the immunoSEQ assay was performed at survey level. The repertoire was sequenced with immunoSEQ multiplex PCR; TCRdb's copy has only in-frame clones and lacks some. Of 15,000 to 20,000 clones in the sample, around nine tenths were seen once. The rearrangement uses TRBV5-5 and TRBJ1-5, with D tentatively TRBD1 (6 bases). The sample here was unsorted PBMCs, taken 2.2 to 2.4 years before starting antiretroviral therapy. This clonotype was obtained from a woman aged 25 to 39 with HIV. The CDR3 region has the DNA TGTGCCAGCAGCTTGCCAGGGGACCAGCCCCAGCATTTT. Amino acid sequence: CASSLPGDQPQHF.